Here is one T cell receptor (beta chain) with its context. The target of this receptor is not known. Per-nucleotide qualities are absent, and no much larger clonotype sits a single base away. The CDR3 holds 14 amino acids from the cysteine to the phenylalanine. The DNA shown is the 42-base CDR3, in frame from base 1. Deletion took 5 bases off V and 4 bases off J, with a span of 14 bases between the germline ends. Sequences MNHEY (CDR1) and SMNVEV (CDR2) are obtained from the germline V gene (reference sequence). Library generation was performed with the immunoSEQ multiplex PCR assay. For the multiplex PCR, a mixture combining 60 forward primers for TCR Vbeta segments and 13 reverse primers for TCR Jbeta segments was used. A multiplex PCR assay on genomic DNA amplified the CDR3 region of rearranged TCR beta genes. The amplified TCR beta libraries were sequenced on the Illumina HiSeq System as 87-base-pair reads. On the authors' methods: In a later analysis, tens of millions of unique TCR beta chains were counted across the 666 repertoires, and roughly 11 million of these chains were shared by at least two donors. A nearest-neighbor algorithm error-corrected the raw reads and collapsed the reads into unique sequences, merging closely related sequences to remove PCR and sequencing errors. CDR3 sequences were aligned to IMGT reference sequences to assign V, D and J gene segments. For a sequence to be retained, at least a six-nucleotide match to both a V gene segment and a J gene segment was required. Rearrangements were classified as productive when the CDR3 lacked stop codons and remained in frame with V and J, and all other rearrangements were classified as non-productive. Following IMGT convention, CDR3 was defined as the stretch from the second conserved V-encoded cysteine up to the conserved J-encoded phenylalanine. Sequences without an unambiguous match to a single V gene segment were excluded from the earlier analysis of several hundred of the donors. An earlier analysis of 587 of the donors called V segments functional above 56.7% productive rearrangements and segregating when the between-donor standard deviation exceeded 5%. A statistical classification framework was developed to diagnose cytomegalovirus status using the catalog of TCR beta chain sequences. A later analysis assigned V and J genes by comparing TCR nucleotide sequences with IMGT/GENE-DB human TR gene sequences. In a later analysis, CDR3 sequences and most-parsimonious VDJ recombination scenarios were assigned using the TCRdist pipeline. In a later analysis, each TCR beta chain was defined by its CDR3 amino acid sequence together with its V-gene family, and reads lacking a unique V-gene family were excluded. To address suspected cross-contamination and a sequencing artifact, a later analysis removed approximately 590 highly shared, low-generation-probability nucleotide sequences. In a later analysis, a clonal expansion index for each public chain was calculated from normalized within-repertoire ranks of inferred template counts. In a later analysis, generation probabilities were computed with a VDJ recombination model fitted to out-of-frame rearrangements, and the resulting probabilities were checked against IGoR. A later analysis scored TCR-TCR, TCR-HLA and TCR-CMV co-occurrence with hypergeometric tests, applying a repertoire-size bias correction to TCR pairs. False discovery rates were estimated in a later analysis by permuting HLA or CMV assignments 20 times. In a later analysis, co-occurring TCRs were grouped using DBSCAN, and TCRdist sequence similarity was added for clustering within HLA-allele-positive subsets. Repertoires with fewer than 30,000 or more than 120,000 public chains, plus five repertoires with anomalous nucleotide sharing, were excluded from co-occurrence clustering. TCRdb retrieved this table from immuneACCESS and kept in-frame rearrangements only. Not all clones are present; in checked studies, unresolved V genes account for under half, and no reason is known for the remainder. The V and J calls and the clone size are those of that table, but D and trimming were determined from the DNA. A total of some 150,000 clones appear in this sample, 75% to 80% of them only once. 1.7% of the sample is in the top ten clones.

This specimen belongs to a study of cytomegalovirus exposure and HLA in healthy donors (dated by TCRdb to the late 2010s). As for the study more broadly: In an earlier analysis of approximately 500 of the donors, around 300 Gb of sequence data and 117 million unique TCR beta sequences from about 179 million T cells were reported. An early release covering roughly 580 HLA-typed donors comprised about 300 gigabases of sequencing data and tens of millions of unique TCR sequences. Of the roughly 420 genotyped donors, roughly 76% were placed in the genetic ancestry cluster associated with self-reported Caucasian donors. The aim of the study was to test whether cataloging public T cell receptors could identify signatures of past pathogen exposure. The T cell repertoires of 666 subjects were profiled by immunosequencing and related to cytomegalovirus serostatus. In addition to the first cohort of roughly 700 subjects, a separate validation cohort of 120 different subjects was used. To predict cytomegalovirus infection status, the study brought together high-throughput TCR immunosequencing, statistical association of individual TCRs with disease status, and machine learning. In a later analysis, previously published TCR beta repertoires from several hundred donors were re-analyzed and high-resolution HLA genotyping was added so that TCR occurrence patterns could be studied. Rather than using new phenotypic data, the later analysis identified candidate immune exposures from TCR beta sequences and from how often those sequences occurred across donors. An earlier analysis of some 600 of the donors applied high-throughput TCR beta sequencing to assess whether each TCR beta V gene segment acted as functional or pseudogenic. Donor age, sex, ethnicity and CMV serostatus were collected together with the repertoire data. Genome-wide SNP genotypes for about 60% of the 666 donors were used in a later genetic analysis, which treated that subset as a discovery cohort. Every discovery cohort repertoire had been produced on one sequencing platform. Both class I and class II loci were covered by HLA typing, at four-digit resolution. The number of donors typed differed by locus, with roughly 620-640 for A, B, C, DRB1 and DQB1, around 560 for DQA1, some 570 for DPA1, and 450 to 480 for DPB1. Several DR-DQ haplotypes were handled as single units for association and clustering because linkage in the cohort was strong. Across about 380 genotyped donors of the cohort, an average of approximately 220,000 unique TCR beta nucleotide sequences per donor were sequenced, and roughly 20% of those sequences were non-productive. Paper-wide results and their limitations: Roughly uniform sequencing depth across donors was assumed in presence/absence analyses, although this assumption may not hold. In a later analysis, over 15,000 TCR beta sequences were associated with specific HLA alleles at a false discovery rate of 0.05. Correlated functional status among segregating V segments might reflect linkage disequilibrium, but an unknown experimental factor could not be ruled out. The only immune exposure information available for the cohort was CMV serostatus. A later analysis found that HLA-associated TCR beta chains were more clonally expanded and had lower generation probabilities than equally common non-associated chains. Cytomegalovirus status was reported to be diagnosed by the classifier with high specificity and sensitivity in both the original and validation cohorts. A later analysis reported that several top co-occurrence clusters appeared linked to parvovirus B19, influenza, CMV and Epstein-Barr virus. A few of the identified cytomegalovirus-associated TCR beta chains were confirmed in vitro to be specific for cytomegalovirus antigens. A group of highly shared sequence variants was considered likely to be a technical artifact of the sequencing pipeline. Most CMV-associated TCR beta chains appeared to be HLA-restricted in a later analysis, and the HLA associations seemed to be driven largely by CMV exposure. A further reported finding was that TCR beta sequences accurately predicted the HLA-A and HLA-B alleles for most subjects in the first cohort. Most TCR sequences were observed very rarely across donors, whereas some public TCRs were present in many individuals. In an earlier analysis of 587 of the donors, most TCR beta V segments appeared in productive rearrangements about 90% or about 30% of the time, broadly matching IMGT annotations. Compared with the roughly 710-donor mean, donors in an Asian-associated ancestry cluster had fewer N-insertions in productive TCRs, according to a later genetic analysis. Some IMGT-functional V segments, including TRBV6-2 and TRBV6-3, could not be distinguished by the 87-base-pair reads and were therefore excluded. V-gene and J-gene trimming of TCR beta chains was associated with a missense DCLRE1C variant in a later genetic analysis, and the association was replicated in an independent cohort. Only TCR beta chains were sequenced in this cohort, and the absence of alpha or paired-chain data limited detectable features. The earlier analysis of approximately 560 of the donors excluded 15 to 20 rarely observed V segments, including chromosome 9 orphons, because counts were too low. Strong co-occurrence of HLA alleles, especially DR and DQ, made assigning TCR associations to individual alleles difficult. According to the authors, the approach could potentially be generalized to other disease states and immunological phenotypes. A total of 164 TCR beta chains were listed by the study as associated with cytomegalovirus. Because HLA typing was missing for some donors at each locus, association tests included only the typed subset. A later analysis found that TCR association rates varied across HLA loci, with DRB1 alleles showing the most associated TCRs and HLA-C alleles the fewest.

In total, 666 healthy bone marrow donors made up the cohort. Cohort members were all nominally healthy when sampled, although unrecorded immune exposures were likely present. The donor was CMV seronegative and belonged to the group of around 400 seronegative cohort members. Every donor gave a peripheral blood sample, and the peripheral blood mononuclear cells from that sample were used for TCR beta sequencing. The Qiagen DNeasy Blood Extraction Kit was used to extract genomic DNA from the blood cell samples. The rearranged chain carries TRBV27 and TRBJ1-1; the D gene is perhaps TRBD1, from 5 matching bases. The sequenced sample was PBMCs. This clonotype originated in a woman between 25 and 40 years old in good health and CMV-seronegative. The CDR3 in this case is CASSLSGRGTEAFF. The DNA sequence follows: TGTGCCAGCAGTCTGAGTGGTAGGGGCACTGAAGCTTTCTTT.